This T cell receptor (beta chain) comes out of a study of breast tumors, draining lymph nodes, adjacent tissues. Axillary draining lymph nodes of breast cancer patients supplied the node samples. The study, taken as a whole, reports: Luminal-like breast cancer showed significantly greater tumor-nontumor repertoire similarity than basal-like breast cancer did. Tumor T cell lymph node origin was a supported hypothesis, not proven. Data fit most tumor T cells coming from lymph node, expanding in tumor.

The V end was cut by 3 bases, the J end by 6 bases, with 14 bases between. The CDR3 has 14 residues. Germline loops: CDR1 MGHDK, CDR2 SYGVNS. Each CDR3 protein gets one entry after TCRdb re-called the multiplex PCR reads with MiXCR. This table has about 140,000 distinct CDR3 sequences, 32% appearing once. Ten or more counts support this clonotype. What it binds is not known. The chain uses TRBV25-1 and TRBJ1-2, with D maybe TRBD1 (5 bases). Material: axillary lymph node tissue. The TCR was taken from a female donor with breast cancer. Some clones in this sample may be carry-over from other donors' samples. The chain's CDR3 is CASSDEGTRNGYTF. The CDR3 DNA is TGTGCCAGCAGTGATGAGGGGACTAGGAATGGCTACACCTTC.